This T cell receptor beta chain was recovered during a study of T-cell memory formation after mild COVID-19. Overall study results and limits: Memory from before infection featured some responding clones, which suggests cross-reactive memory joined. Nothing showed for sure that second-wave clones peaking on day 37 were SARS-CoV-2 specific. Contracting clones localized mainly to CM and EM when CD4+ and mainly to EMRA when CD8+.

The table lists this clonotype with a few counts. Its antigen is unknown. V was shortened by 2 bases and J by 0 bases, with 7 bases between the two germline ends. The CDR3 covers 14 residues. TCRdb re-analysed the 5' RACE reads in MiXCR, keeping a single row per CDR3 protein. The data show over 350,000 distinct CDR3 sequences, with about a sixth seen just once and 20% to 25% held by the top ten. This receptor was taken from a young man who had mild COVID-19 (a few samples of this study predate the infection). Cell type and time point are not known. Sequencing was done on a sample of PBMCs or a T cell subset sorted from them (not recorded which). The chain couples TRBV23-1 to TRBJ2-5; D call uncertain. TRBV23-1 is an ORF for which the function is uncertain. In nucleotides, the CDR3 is TGCGCCAGCAGTCAAAGACAAGACCAAGAGACCCAGTACTTC. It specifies CASSQRQDQETQYF.